This paragraph covers one T cell receptor (beta chain) sequence. Its antigen is currently unknown. The data derive from a study of vaccination and CD4 T cells after COVID-19. Study at large: The post-COVID sampling time was a median around 91 days after diagnosis, ranging from 35 to 161. Each control culture was treated with a CEFX pool, an HIV-1 Nef pool, or no peptide.

Sequenced with the Oncomine TCR Beta short-read assay was DNA taken from cultured CD4+ T cells. Each CDR3 protein is one row after TCRdb ran MiXCR on the PCR reads. The sample yields about 24,000 distinct CDR3 sequences, less than 80% seen once. CDR3 length: 15 residues. Germline V gene sequence: CDR1 SGHRS, CDR2 YFSETQ. V was clipped by 7 bases and J by 4 bases; unmatched bases: 8. This sample's treatment: roughly 11-day PBMC culture with coronavirus spike peptide pools or control peptides (ViraFEST assay). The chain links TRBV5-1 to TRBJ2-5; TRBD2 agrees at 12 bases. The sequence came from a human donor who had recovered from COVID-19. Source material: CD4+ T cells from blood, cultured in vitro. The CDR3 nucleotides are TGCGCCAGCGGATCGACTAGCGGGAGAGGAGAGACCCAGTACTTC. It encodes CASGSTSGRGETQYF.